This passage covers 27 T cell receptor beta chains from one sample sequenced in a study of blood T cells in healthy people across ages. A J-beta primer mix and a sample-barcoded 5' primer were used in a second PCR of roughly 6 to 12 cycles. A single record per CDR3 protein comes from TCRdb applying MiXCR to the 5' RACE reads. The sample yields about 1.4 million distinct CDR3 sequences, 59% seen once. The sequencing input was blood. The origin of the receptors is a man between 18 and 35 years old in good health.

The V and J genes are TRBV27 and TRBJ2-3; tentative D call: TRBD1 (6 bases). The V end was cut by 6 bases, the J end by 2 bases, with 12 bases between. The germline gives CDR1 MNHEY, CDR2 SMNVEV (reference sequence). There are 14 residues in the CDR3. This CDR3 reads CASSPLGATDTQYF. The CDR3 nucleotides are TGTGCCAGCAGCCCCCTGGGGGCCACAGATACGCAGTATTTT.

The rearrangement uses TRBV27 and TRBJ2-7; D uncertain. V was cut by 6 bases and J by 3 bases, with 12 bases left in between. The CDR3 loop spans 13 amino acids. Germline V gives CDR1 MNHEY, CDR2 SMNVEV (reference sequence). The CDR3 loop reads CASSHGRNYEQYF. CDR3 in DNA: TGTGCCAGCAGCCACGGACGCAACTACGAGCAGTACTTC.

This clonotype has a handful of counts. The chain employs TRBV10-3 and TRBJ1-1, with D uncertain. V lost 0 bases and J 2 bases, leaving 7 bases between the germline ends. The CDR3 consists of 14 residues. Germline CDR1 ENHRY, CDR2 SYGVKD. The CDR3 is CAISESTDNTEAFF. The CDR3 DNA reads TGTGCCATCAGTGAGTCGACGGATAACACTGAAGCTTTCTTT.

The V and J genes are TRBV5-5 and TRBJ2-5; 9 bases are shared with TRBD1. This CDR3 is 15 amino acids long. V was clipped by 1 base and J by 4 bases; unmatched bases: 5. Germline loops: CDR1 SGHKS, CDR2 YYEKEE (reference sequence). CDR3 protein: CASSLTGTGLETQYF. CDR3 in DNA: TGTGCCAGCAGCTTGACGGGGACAGGGCTAGAGACCCAGTACTTC.

The V gene is TRBV10-3, the J gene TRBJ1-4; D not resolved. Per the germline V gene, CDR1 is ENHRY and CDR2 is SYGVKD. The CDR3 covers 13 residues. V was cut by 10 bases and J by 4 bases, with 13 bases left in between. The CDR3 DNA sequence: TGTGCCACCGCAGTTAGCCGTAATGAAAAACTGTTTTTT. As protein: CATAVSRNEKLFF.

The rearrangement uses TRBV5-1 and TRBJ2-1, with 12 bases identical to TRBD1. Germline V gene lookup returns CDR1 SGHRS and CDR2 YFSETQ. The CDR3 runs 15 residues. Unmatched junction bases numbered 3, after V lost 3 bases and J lost 5 bases. The CDR3, as DNA: TGCGCCAGCAGCTCAGGGGACAGGGGGCACAATGAGCAGTTCTTC. Translated, it gives CASSSGDRGHNEQFF.

This clonotype appeared a few times. The chain recombines TRBV27 with TRBJ2-7; D not certain. CDR3 size: 12 residues. Germline CDR1 is MNHEY and CDR2 is SMNVEV (reference sequence). V lost 6 bases and J 2 bases, leaving 8 bases between the germline ends. The CDR3 loop reads CASSTKTYEQYF. The CDR3 DNA reads as TGTGCCAGCAGCACTAAGACCTACGAGCAGTACTTC.

This clonotype was observed a handful of times. The chain links TRBV20-1 to TRBJ2-7; 10 positions match TRBD2. The V gene end was trimmed by 5 bases and the J gene end by 3 bases; junction bases not matched to a gene: 10. In germline, CDR1 is DFQATT, CDR2 SNEGSKA (reference sequence). The CDR3 sequence is 15 residues long. CDR3 region: CSAAPLLAGDYEQYF. CDR3 DNA: TGCAGTGCTGCGCCCCTTCTAGCGGGAGACTACGAGCAGTACTTC.

The chain has TRBV6-1 and TRBJ1-2; no reliable D call. This CDR3 spans 10 amino acids. Germline V gene sequence: CDR1 MNHNS, CDR2 SASEGT. The V gene lost 5 bases and the J gene lost 10 bases, with 8 bases spanning the gap. CDR3 DNA sequence: TGTGCCAGCAGTTACCTATTCTACACCTTC. Translated: CASSYLFYTF.

This clonotype was seen more than once but under ten times. This chain joins TRBV7-9 and TRBJ2-1, with 8 nucleotides matching TRBD2. Germline CDR1 and CDR2: SEHNR and FQNEAQ (reference sequence). The CDR3 consists of 18 residues. Trimming at V came to 5 bases and at J to 0 bases, leaving 12 bases not matched to a gene. The CDR3 sequence is CASSPTTSGPSSYNEQFF. The CDR3 region has the DNA TGTGCCAGCAGCCCTACAACTAGCGGACCTAGCTCCTACAATGAGCAGTTCTTC.

This chain links TRBV7-2 with TRBJ2-3, with TRBD2 identical over 9 bases. The trim removed 8 bases at V and 5 bases at J, leaving 14 bases unmatched. CDR3 length: 16 amino acids. CDR1 SGHTA and CDR2 FQGNSA come from the germline V gene. The CDR3 coding sequence is TGTGCCAGCCAATACCAAGCGGGAGGCGGGGGAGATACGCAGTATTTT. As protein: CASQYQAGGGGDTQYF.

The V call is TRBV6-5, the J call TRBJ2-5; TRBD2 might be the D (5 bases). The J call may be incorrect, as the DNA end agrees better with TRBJ2-7. Germline lookup yields CDR1 MNHEY and CDR2 SVGAGI. This CDR3 comprises 16 residues. CDR3 loop: CASSYNVGNGVYEQYF. In DNA form, the CDR3 reads TGTGCCAGCAGTTACAATGTTGGGAACGGGGTCTACGAGCAGTACTTC.

V and J are TRBV20-1 and TRBJ2-1; D call uncertain. In germline, CDR1 is DFQATT, CDR2 SNEGSKA (reference sequence). This CDR3 region has 14 residues. Deletions cut 2 bases from V and 1 base from J, with 9 bases between. CDR3 amino acids: CSARYQRSYNEQFF. CDR3 sequence (DNA): TGCAGTGCTAGATATCAAAGATCCTACAATGAGCAGTTCTTC.

This chain links TRBV15 with TRBJ1-2, with D possibly being TRBD1 (5 bases). CDR1 and CDR2 (germline): LNHNV, YYDKDF (reference sequence). The CDR3 is made up of 15 amino acids. V gave up 0 bases and J gave up 8 bases, with 16 bases separating them. The CDR3 spells CATSRDQTGVRGYTF. CDR3 bases: TGTGCCACCAGCAGAGATCAAACGGGGGTACGAGGCTACACCTTC. Filled out from reference TRBV15 and TRBJ1-2, the complete variable domain reads DAMVIQNPRYQVTQFGKPVTLSCSQTLNHNVMYWYQQKSSQAPKLLFHYYDKDFNNEADTPDNFQSRRPNTSFCFLDIRSPGLGDTAMYLCATSRDQTGVRGYTFGSGTRLTVV.

The chain has TRBV3-1 and TRBJ1-1, with unresolved D. From germline, CDR1 is LGHDT and CDR2 YNNKEL (reference sequence). Trimming shortened V by 0 bases and J by 0 bases, and 8 bases separated the two germline ends. This CDR3 contains 15 residues. The CDR3 bases are TGTGCCAGCAGCCAAGAGGCAGTTATGAACACTGAAGCTTTCTTT. Residues: CASSQEAVMNTEAFF.

A word on this clonotype: Compared with germline, one end of the junction differs, possibly owing to a read error. The chain recombines TRBV6-2 or TRBV6-3 with TRBJ2-5; D gene ambiguous. The CDR3 is made up of 12 amino acids. Germline V gene data show CDR1 as MNHEY and CDR2 as SVGEGT. The CDR3 DNA sequence: TGTCCCAGCAGCTCCACACCGGAGACCCAGTACTTC. Protein product: CPSSSTPETQYF.

This clonotype came up a few times. The chain uses TRBV6-1 and TRBJ1-1; D might be TRBD1 (5 bases). Per germline, CDR1 MNHNS and CDR2 SASEGT. Trimming removed 5 bases from V and 4 bases from J, with 11 bases in between. This CDR3 comprises 13 residues. CDR3 bases: TGTGCCAGCAGTCACCAGGGTAGCACTGAAGCTTTCTTT. Residues: CASSHQGSTEAFF.

The rearrangement joins TRBV29-1 to TRBJ1-1; no reliable D call. The germline V and J ends were trimmed by 3 bases and 8 bases, with 13 bases remaining between them. Germline CDR1 reads SQVTM; CDR2 reads ANQGSEA. The length of the CDR3 is 12 residues. The CDR3 DNA follows: TGCAGCGTTGAGGCTGGCAGCCCAGAAGCTTTCTTT. It translates to CSVEAGSPEAFF.

V usage is TRBV3-1 and J usage is TRBJ1-2, with a possible D match to TRBD1 (5 bases). This CDR3 spans 15 amino acids. Trimming removed 0 bases at V and 5 bases at J, with 13 bases between. Germline values: CDR1 LGHDT, CDR2 YNNKEL (reference sequence). The DNA of the CDR3 is TGTGCCAGCAGCCAAGAATCAGGGATCATTTATGGCTACACCTTC. Translated, it gives CASSQESGIIYGYTF.

The CDR3: CASSYAPLAGQETQYF. In DNA form, the CDR3 reads TGTGCCAGCAGTTACGCCCCACTAGCGGGCCAAGAGACCCAGTACTTC. J is TRBJ2-5 and V is TRBV6-2 or TRBV6-3; TRBD2 aligns across 9 bases. V lost 2 bases and J lost 1; bases outside the gene matches: 5. Germline loops: CDR1 MNHEY, CDR2 SVGEGT. This CDR3 is built from 16 residues.

The V call is TRBV4-3, the J call TRBJ1-6; no definite D call. The ends were cut back, 4 bases at V and 0 bases at J, with 16 bases in the middle. The CDR3 length is 18 residues. Germline CDR1 reads LGHNA; CDR2 reads YSLEER. The CDR3 sequence is CASSPHPSERSYNSPLHF. The CDR3 bases are TGCGCCAGCAGCCCACACCCATCAGAACGCTCCTATAATTCACCCCTCCACTTT.

This clonotype was seen a handful of times. J is TRBJ1-2 and V is TRBV4-1; tentatively, D is TRBD1 (5 bases). Trimming left V 0 bases short and J 8 bases short, with 22 bases between. This CDR3 is 17 amino acids long. The germline CDR1 and CDR2 sequences are MGHRA and YSYEKL. The CDR3 sequence: CASSQETVGSLWQGYTF. The CDR3 DNA sequence: TGCGCCAGCAGCCAAGAGACAGTAGGGTCCCTTTGGCAAGGCTACACCTTC.

The J gene is TRBJ2-7, the V gene TRBV7-2; D is unresolved. TRBJ2-5 explains the end of the DNA better; the J call may be wrong. Germline CDR1 and CDR2: SGHTA and FQGNSA. The CDR3 loop spans 15 amino acids. CDR3 coding DNA: TGTGCCAGCAGCTTAGCTACAAATCTTCAAGAGACCCAGTACTTC. Protein sequence: CASSLATNLQETQYF.

CDR3 in DNA: TGTGCCAGCAGCCCCCTGGTCGCGAGCTCCTACGAGCAGTACTTC. Protein sequence: CASSPLVASSYEQYF. The chain is built from TRBV5-5 and TRBJ2-7, with no clear D. Germline-derived CDR1 and CDR2 are SGHKS and YYEKEE (reference sequence). This CDR3 spans 15 amino acids. The V end was cut by 4 bases, the J end by 0 bases, with 14 bases between.

The V call is TRBV12-3 or TRBV12-4, the J call TRBJ1-1; no clear D gene. Deletions cut 1 base from V and 1 base from J, with 7 bases between. The CDR3 totals 14 residues. The DNA of the CDR3 is TGTGCCAGCAGTTTAGGGTCTCAGAACACTGAAGCTTTCTTT. It specifies CASSLGSQNTEAFF.

This clonotype was picked up a small number of times. The rearrangement joins TRBV5-1 to TRBJ2-7; 7 positions agree with TRBD1. CDR1 and CDR2 (germline): SGHRS, YFSETQ. The CDR3 spans 14 residues. The J segment lost 3 bases and the V segment lost 2 bases, leaving 5 bases of the junction unmatched. The CDR3 here is CASSFENRGYEQYF. CDR3 nucleotide sequence: TGCGCCAGCAGCTTTGAGAACAGGGGCTACGAGCAGTACTTC.

The rearrangement links TRBV27 to TRBJ2-7; TRBD1 aligns across 9 bases. From germline, CDR1 is MNHEY and CDR2 SMNVEV (reference sequence). The CDR3 length is 13 residues. The J segment lost 6 bases and the V segment lost 4 bases, leaving 4 bases of the junction unmatched. Here the CDR3 reads CASSWDRVSEQYF. Here the CDR3 DNA reads TGTGCCAGCAGTTGGGACAGGGTTTCCGAGCAGTACTTC.